This TCR beta chain was identified during a study of blood T cell repertoires in COVID-19. The overall study: PBMCs, B-cell-depleted T cells, or T cells were the source of the cDNA or gDNA that made up the material.

A single count supports this clone. In the authors' workflow: Scientists estimated how many nucleated cells there were by amplifying reference gene primers. The assay was immunoSEQ multiplex PCR, and TCRdb's table has in-frame clones only and misses some. The D gene and trimming were derived from the DNA, and the V and J assignments and clone size from that table. The sample consists of roughly 350,000 clones, around nine tenths of them appearing once. Germline V gene sequence: CDR1 LGHNA, CDR2 YSLEER. J was trimmed by 1 base and V by 4 bases; bases with no gene match: 11. The CDR3 contains 17 residues.

The V and J genes are TRBV4-3 and TRBJ2-3; TRBD2 matches at 7 bases. Source material: peripheral blood. The receptor was derived from a woman in her late teens or twenties who had recovered from COVID-19. CDR3 residues: CASSPRILAGGTDTQYF. DNA of the CDR3: TGCGCCAGCAGCCCGCGGATCTTAGCGGGCGGCACAGATACGCAGTATTTT.